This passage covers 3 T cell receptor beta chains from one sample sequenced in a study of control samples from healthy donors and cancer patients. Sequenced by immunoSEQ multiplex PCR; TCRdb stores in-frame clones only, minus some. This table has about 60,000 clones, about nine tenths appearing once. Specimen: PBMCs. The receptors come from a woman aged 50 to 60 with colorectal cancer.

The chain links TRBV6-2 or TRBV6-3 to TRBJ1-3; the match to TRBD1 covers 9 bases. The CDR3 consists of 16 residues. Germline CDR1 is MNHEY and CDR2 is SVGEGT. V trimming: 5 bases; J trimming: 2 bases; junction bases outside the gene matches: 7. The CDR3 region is CASSKLRTGAGNTIYF. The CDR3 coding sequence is TGTGCCAGCAGTAAATTACGGACAGGGGCTGGAAACACCATATATTTT.

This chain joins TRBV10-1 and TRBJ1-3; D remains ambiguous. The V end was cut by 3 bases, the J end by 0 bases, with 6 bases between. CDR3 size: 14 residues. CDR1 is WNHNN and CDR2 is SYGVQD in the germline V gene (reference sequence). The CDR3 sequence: CASSEGSSGNTIYF. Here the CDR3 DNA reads TGCGCCAGCAGTGAAGGGAGCTCTGGAAACACCATATATTTT.

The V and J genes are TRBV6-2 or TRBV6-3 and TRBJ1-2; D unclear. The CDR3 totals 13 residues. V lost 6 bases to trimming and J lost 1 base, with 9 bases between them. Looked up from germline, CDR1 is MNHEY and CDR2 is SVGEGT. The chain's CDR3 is CASSSNINYGYTF. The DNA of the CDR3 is TGTGCCAGCAGCTCTAATATTAACTATGGCTACACCTTC.